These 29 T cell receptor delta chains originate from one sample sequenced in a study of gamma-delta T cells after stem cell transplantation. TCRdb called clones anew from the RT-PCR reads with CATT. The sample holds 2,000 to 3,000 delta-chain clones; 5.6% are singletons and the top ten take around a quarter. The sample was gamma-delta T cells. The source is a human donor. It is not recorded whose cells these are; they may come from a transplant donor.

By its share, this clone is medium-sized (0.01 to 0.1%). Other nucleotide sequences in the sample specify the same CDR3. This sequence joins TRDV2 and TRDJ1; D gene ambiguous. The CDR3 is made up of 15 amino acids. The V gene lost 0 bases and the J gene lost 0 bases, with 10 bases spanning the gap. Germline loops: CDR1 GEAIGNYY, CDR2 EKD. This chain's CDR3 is CACDTVGRYTDKLIF. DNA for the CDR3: TGTGCCTGTGACACCGTCGGGAGGTACACCGATAAACTCATCTTT.

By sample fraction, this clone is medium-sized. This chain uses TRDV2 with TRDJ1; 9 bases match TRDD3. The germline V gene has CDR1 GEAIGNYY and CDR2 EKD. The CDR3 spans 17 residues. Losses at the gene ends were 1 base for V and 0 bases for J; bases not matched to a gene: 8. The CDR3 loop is CACDTLGDSINTDKLIF. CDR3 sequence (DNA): TGTGCCTGTGACACGCTGGGGGATTCGATAAACACCGATAAACTCATCTTT.

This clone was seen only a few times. The CDR3 spells CALGEKGFGPPAGDRDYTDKLIF. The CDR3 nucleotides read TGTGCTCTTGGGGAAAAAGGTTTTGGCCCTCCTGCGGGGGATAGGGATTACACCGATAAACTCATCTTT. The chain links TRDV1 to TRDJ1; 8 bases line up with TRDD3. This CDR3 spans 23 amino acids. After removal of 2 bases from V and 0 bases from J, the junction contained 26 bases not matched to a gene. The germline V gene encodes CDR1 TSWWSYY and CDR2 QGS.

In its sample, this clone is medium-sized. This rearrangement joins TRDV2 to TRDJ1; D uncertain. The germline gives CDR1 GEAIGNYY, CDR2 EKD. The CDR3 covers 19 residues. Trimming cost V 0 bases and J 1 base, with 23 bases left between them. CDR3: CACDTLGSVRPPVTDKLIF. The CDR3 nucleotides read TGTGCCTGTGACACCCTCGGTTCGGTCCGGCCCCCGGTCACCGATAAACTCATCTTT.

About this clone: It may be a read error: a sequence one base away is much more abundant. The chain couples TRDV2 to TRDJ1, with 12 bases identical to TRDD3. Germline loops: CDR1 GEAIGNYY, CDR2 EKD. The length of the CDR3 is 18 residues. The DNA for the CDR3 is TGTGCCTATGACGCTCTCGCTGGGGGATACGCTCTCACCGATAAACTCATCTTT. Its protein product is CAYDALAGGYALTDKLIF.

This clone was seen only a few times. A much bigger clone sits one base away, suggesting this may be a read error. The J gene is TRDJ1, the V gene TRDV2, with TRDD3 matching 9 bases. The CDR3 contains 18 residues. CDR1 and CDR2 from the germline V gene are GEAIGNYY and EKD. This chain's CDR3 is CACDTVDWGTTTGGKPIF. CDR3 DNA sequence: TGTGCCTGTGACACGGTCGACTGGGGGACAACCACGGGTGGTAAACCCATCTTT.

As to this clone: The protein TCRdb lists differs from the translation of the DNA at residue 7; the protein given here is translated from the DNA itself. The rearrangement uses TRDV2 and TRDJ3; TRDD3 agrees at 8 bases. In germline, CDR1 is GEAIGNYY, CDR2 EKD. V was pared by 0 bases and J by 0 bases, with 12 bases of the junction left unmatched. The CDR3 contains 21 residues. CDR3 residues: CACDTALTGGLGSWDTRQMFF. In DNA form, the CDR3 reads TGTGCCTGTGACACCGCTCTCACTGGGGGGCTAGGCTCCTGGGACACCCGACAGATGTTTTTC.

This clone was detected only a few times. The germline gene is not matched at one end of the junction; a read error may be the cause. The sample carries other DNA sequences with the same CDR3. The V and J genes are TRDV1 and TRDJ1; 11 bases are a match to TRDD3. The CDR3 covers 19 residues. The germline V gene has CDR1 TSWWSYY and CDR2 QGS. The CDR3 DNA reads TGTGCTCTTGTCTACTGGGGGATATGGTCCTACTCGTACACCGATAAACTCATCTTC. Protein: CALVYWGIWSYSYTDKLIF.

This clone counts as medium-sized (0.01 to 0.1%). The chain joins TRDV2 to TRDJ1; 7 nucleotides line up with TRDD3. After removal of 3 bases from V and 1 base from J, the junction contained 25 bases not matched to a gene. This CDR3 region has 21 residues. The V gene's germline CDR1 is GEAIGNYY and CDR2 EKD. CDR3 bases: TGTGCCTGTGACGATCTGGGGGTCCAGGGCGCCTCTACCTCTCCCACCGATAAACTCATCTTT. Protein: CACDDLGVQGASTSPTDKLIF.

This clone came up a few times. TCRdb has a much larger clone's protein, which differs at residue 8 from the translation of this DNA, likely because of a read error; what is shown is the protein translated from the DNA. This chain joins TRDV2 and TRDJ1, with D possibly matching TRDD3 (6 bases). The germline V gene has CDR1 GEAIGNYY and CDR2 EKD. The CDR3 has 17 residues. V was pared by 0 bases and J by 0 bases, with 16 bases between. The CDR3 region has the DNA TGTGCCTGTGACACCATTGGGAGATACGCCAACACCGATAAACTCATCTTT. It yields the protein CACDTIGRYANTDKLIF.

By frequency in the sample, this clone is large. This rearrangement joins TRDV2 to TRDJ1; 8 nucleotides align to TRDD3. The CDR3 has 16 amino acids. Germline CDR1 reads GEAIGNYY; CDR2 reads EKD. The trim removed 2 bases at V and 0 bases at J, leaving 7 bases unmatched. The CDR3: CACDRLGDFHTDKLIF. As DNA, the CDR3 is TGTGCCTGTGACAGGCTGGGGGACTTCCACACCGATAAACTCATCTTT.

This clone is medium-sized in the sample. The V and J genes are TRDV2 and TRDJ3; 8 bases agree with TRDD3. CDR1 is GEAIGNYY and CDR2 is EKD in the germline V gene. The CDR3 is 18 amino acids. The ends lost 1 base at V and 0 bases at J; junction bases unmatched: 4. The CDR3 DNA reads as TGTGCCTGTGACACGCTGGGGGACCACTCCTGGGACACCCGACAGATGTTTTTC. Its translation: CACDTLGDHSWDTRQMFF.

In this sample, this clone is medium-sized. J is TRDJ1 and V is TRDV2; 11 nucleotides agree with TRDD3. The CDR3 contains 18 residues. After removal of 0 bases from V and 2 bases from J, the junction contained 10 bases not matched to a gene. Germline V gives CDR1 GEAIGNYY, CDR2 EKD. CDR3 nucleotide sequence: TGTGCCTGTGACACCCTCATGGGGGATACGCGGGGTACCGATAAACTCATCTTT. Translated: CACDTLMGDTRGTDKLIF.

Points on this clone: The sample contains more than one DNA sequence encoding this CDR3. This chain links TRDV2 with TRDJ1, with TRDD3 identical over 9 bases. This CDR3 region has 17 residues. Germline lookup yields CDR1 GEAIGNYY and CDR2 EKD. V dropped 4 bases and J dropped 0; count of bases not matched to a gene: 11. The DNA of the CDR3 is TGTGCCTGTGATGAGACCGGGGGATACCCAAACACCGATAAACTCATCTTT. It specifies CACDETGGYPNTDKLIF.

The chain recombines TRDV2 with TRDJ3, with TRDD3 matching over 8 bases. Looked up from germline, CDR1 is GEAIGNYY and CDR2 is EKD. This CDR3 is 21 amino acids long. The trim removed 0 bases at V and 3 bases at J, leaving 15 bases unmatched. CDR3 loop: CACDTALSRDTNHWDTRQMFF. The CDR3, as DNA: TGTGCCTGTGACACCGCGCTCTCGAGGGATACGAATCACTGGGACACCCGACAGATGTTTTTC.

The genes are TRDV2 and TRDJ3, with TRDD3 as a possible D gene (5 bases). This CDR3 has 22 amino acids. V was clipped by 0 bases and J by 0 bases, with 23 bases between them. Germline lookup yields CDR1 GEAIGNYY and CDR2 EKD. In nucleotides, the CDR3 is TGTGCCTGTGACACCGCGATACCAGGGGTGATAGCAGACTCCTGGGACACCCGACAGATGTTTTTC. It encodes CACDTAIPGVIADSWDTRQMFF.

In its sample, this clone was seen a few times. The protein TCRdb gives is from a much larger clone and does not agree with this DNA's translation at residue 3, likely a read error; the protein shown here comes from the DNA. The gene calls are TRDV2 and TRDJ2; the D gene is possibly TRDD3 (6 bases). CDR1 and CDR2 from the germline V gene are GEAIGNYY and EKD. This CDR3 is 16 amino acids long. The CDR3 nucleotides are TGTGCCCGTGACCCCCTTGTGGGGGCTAGGACAGCACAACTCTTCTTT. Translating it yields CARDPLVGARTAQLFF.

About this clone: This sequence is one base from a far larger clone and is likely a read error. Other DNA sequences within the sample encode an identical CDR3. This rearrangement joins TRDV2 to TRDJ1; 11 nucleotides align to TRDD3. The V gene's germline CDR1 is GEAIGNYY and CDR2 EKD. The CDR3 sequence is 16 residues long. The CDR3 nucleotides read TGTGCCTGTGACCCACTGGGGGATATGTACACCGATAAGCTCATCTTT. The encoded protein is CACDPLGDMYTDKLIF.

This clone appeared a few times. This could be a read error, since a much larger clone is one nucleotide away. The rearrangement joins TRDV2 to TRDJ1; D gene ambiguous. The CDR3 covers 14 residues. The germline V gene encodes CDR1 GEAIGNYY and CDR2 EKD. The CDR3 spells CACGTVVSTDKLIF. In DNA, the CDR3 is TGTGCCTGTGGCACCGTAGTATCGACCGATAAACTCATCTTT.

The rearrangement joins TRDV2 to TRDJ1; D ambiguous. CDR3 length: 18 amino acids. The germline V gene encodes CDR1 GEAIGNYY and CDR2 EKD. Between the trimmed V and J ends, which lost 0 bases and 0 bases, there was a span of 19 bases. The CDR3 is CACDTITGRARYTDKLIF. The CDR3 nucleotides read TGTGCCTGTGACACCATAACAGGGAGGGCAAGATACACCGATAAACTCATCTTT.

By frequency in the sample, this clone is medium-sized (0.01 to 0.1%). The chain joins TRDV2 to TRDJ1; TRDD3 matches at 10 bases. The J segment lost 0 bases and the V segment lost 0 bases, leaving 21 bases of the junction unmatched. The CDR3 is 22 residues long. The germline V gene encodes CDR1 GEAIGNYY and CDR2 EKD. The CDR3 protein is CACDTVRVNQGGYAPDTDKLIF. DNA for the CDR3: TGTGCCTGTGACACCGTGCGGGTAAATCAAGGGGGATACGCGCCGGACACCGATAAACTCATCTTT.

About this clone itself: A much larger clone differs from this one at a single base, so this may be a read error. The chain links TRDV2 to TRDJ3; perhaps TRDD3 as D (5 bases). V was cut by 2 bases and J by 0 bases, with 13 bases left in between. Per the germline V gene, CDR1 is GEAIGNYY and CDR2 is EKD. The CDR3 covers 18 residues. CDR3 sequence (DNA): TGTGCCTGTGACAAGGTGGGGTCCAGCTCCTGGGACACCCGACAGATGTTTTTC. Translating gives CACDKVGSSSWDTRQMFF.

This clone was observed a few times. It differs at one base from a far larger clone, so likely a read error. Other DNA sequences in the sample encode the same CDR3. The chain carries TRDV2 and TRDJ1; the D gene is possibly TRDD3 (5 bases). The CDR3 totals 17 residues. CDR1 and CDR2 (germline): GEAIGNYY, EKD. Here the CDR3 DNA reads TGTGCCTGCGACACCGTCGGGGGTAAATCATACACCGATAAACTCATCTTT. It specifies CACDTVGGKSYTDKLIF.

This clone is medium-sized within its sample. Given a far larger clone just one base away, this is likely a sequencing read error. In DNA, the CDR3 is TGTGCCTGTGACGCTATCCTGGGACTGGGGGATACGTGGAGCTACACCGATAAACTCATCTTT. Its translation is CACDAILGLGDTWSYTDKLIF. The chain has TRDV2 and TRDJ1; 13 positions agree with TRDD3. There are 21 residues in the CDR3. Germline loops: CDR1 GEAIGNYY, CDR2 EKD. After removal of 3 bases from V and 0 bases from J, the junction contained 18 bases not matched to a gene.

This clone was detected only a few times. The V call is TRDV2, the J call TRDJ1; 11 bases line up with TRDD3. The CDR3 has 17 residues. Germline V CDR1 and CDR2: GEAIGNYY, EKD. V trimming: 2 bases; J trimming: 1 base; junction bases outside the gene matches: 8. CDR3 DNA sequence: TGTGCCTGTGACAAACTACTGGGGGATAGGAGCACCGATAAACTCATCTTT. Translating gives CACDKLLGDRSTDKLIF.

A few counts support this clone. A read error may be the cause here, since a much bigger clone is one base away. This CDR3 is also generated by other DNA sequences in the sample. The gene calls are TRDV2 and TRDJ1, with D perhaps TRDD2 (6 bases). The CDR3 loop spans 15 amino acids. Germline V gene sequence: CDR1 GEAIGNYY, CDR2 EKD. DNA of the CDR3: TGTGCCTGTGACACCGTGGGATCCTACACCGATAAGCTCATCTTT. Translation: CACDTVGSYTDKLIF.

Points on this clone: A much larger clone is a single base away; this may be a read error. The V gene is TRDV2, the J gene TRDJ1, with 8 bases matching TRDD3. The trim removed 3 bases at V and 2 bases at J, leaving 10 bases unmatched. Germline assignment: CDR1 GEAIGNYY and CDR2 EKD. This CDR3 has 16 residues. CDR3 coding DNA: TGTGCCTGTGACTTACTGGGGGTCCGGGTGACCGATAAACTCATCTTT. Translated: CACDLLGVRVTDKLIF.

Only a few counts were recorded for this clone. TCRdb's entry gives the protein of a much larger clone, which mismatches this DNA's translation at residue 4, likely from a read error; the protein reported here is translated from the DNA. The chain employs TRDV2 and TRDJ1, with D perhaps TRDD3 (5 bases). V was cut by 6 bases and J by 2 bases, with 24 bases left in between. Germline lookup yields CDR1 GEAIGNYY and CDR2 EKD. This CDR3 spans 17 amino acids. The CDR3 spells CACYSLDWGENTDKLIF. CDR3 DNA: TGTGCCTGTTACAGCCTTGATTGGGGAGAAAATACCGATAAACTCATCTTT.

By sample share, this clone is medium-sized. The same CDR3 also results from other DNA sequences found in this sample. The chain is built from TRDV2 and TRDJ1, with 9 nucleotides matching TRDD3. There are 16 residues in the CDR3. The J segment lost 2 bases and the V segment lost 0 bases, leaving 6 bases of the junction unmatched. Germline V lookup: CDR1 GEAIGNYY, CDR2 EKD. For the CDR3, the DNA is TGTGCCTGTGACACCGTTGGGGGATATGCGACCGATAAACTCATCTTT. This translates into CACDTVGGYATDKLIF.